This T cell receptor beta chain was captured in a study of shared clonotypes between healthy human individuals. Sequenced by immunoSEQ multiplex PCR; TCRdb stores in-frame clones only, minus some. The sample lists fewer than 1 million clones; 96% were seen once. CD8 cells regarded as naive lacked CD45RO, were positively chosen for CCR7, and omitted terminally differentiated effector memory CD45RA+ cells. Input material: naive CD8+ T cells sorted from blood. The clonotype comes from a man between 25 and 39 years old in good health.

This CDR3 reads CASRLAGGPGEQFF. DNA for the CDR3: TGTGCCAGCAGACTAGCGGGAGGGCCGGGTGAGCAGTTCTTC. This chain uses TRBV27 with TRBJ2-1; 13 bases fit TRBD2. The CDR3 extends over 14 amino acids. Losses at the gene ends were 6 bases for V and 9 bases for J; bases not matched to a gene: 5. Germline assignment: CDR1 MNHEY and CDR2 SMNVEV (reference sequence).